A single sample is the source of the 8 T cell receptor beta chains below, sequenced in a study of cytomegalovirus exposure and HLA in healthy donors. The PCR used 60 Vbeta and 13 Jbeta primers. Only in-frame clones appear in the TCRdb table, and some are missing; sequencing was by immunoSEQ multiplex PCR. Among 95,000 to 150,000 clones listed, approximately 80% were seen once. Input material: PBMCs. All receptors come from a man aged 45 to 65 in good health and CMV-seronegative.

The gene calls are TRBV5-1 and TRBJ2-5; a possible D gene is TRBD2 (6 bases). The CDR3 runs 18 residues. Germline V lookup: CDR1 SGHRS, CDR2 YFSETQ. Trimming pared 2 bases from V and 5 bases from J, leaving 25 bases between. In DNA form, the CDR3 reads TGCGCCAGCAGCTTTATTTTATCCCATTCCTTAGGAGGGGAGACCCAGTACTTC. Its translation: CASSFILSHSLGGETQYF.

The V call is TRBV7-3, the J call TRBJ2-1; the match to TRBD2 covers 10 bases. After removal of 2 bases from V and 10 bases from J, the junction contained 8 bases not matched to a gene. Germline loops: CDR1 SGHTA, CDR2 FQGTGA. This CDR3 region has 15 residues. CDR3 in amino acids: CASSLEVAGGWEQFF. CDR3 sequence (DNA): TGTGCCAGCAGCTTAGAGGTAGCGGGAGGTTGGGAGCAGTTCTTC.

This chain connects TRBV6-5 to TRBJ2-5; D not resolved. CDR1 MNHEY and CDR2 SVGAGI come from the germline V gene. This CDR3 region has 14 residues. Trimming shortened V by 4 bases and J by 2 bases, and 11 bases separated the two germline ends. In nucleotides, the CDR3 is TGTGCCAGCAGTTCCGGGTTGCCACAAGAGACCCAGTACTTC. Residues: CASSSGLPQETQYF.

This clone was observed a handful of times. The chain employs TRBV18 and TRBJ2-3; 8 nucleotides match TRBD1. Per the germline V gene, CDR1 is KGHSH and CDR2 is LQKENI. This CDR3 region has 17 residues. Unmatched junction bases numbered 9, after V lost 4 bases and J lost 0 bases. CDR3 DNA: TGTGCCAGCTCACAGGACAGGGTCTCGATTAGCACAGATACGCAGTATTTT. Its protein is CASSQDRVSISTDTQYF. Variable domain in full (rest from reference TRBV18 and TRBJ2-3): NAGVMQNPRHLVRRRGQEARLRCSPMKGHSHVYWYRQLPEEGLKFMVYLQKENIIDESGMPKERFSAEFPKEGPSILRIQQVVRGDSAAYFCASSQDRVSISTDTQYFGPGTRLTVL.

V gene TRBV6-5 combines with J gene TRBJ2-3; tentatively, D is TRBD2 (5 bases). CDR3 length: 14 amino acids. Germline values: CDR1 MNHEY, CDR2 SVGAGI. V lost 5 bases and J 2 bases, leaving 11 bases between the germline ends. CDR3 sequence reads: CASSPSRDTDTQYF. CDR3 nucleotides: TGTGCCAGCAGTCCCTCACGGGACACAGATACGCAGTATTTT.

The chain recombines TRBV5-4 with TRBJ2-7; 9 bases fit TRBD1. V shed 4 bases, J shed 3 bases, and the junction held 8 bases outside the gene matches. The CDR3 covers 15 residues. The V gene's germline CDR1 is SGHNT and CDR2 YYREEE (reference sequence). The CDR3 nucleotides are TGTGCCAGCAGCCAAGACAGGGGGAGTCTCTACGAGCAGTACTTC. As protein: CASSQDRGSLYEQYF.

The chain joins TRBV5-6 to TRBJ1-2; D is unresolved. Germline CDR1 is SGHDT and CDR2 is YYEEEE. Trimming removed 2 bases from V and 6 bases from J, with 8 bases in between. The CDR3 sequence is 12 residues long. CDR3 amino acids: CASSFGPDGYTF. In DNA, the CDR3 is TGTGCCAGCAGCTTTGGGCCCGATGGCTACACCTTC.

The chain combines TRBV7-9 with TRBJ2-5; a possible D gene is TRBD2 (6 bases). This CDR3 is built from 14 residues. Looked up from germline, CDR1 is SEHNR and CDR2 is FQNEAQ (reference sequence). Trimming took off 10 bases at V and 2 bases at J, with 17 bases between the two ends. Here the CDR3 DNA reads TGTGCCACTCAAACCGGGACTTTACAAGAGACCCAGTACTTC. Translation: CATQTGTLQETQYF.